This T cell receptor beta chain stems from a study of blood T cell repertoires in COVID-19 (dated by TCRdb to about 2020). Turning to the overall study: Collaborator samples came from the United States, Italy and Spain and covered acute and convalescent phases of COVID-19. Where available, HLA class I and class II types were taken from metadata supplied by the sample provider and were not determined by assay-based typing. The dataset comprised deeply sampled blood TCRbeta repertoires from subjects exposed to, actively infected with, or recovered from COVID-19. Samples came from the ongoing ImmuneRACE study (first 160 participants) plus 1,254 subjects from 6 global collaborators. Sample metadata almost always included a de-identified subject ID, COVID-19 status, age in years and sex. The repertoires were made available in a free public database intended to serve as a resource for research on the immune response to SARS-CoV-2. The material from the prospective study consisted of cDNA or gDNA derived from T cells, B-cell-depleted T cells, or PBMCs.

With regard to this clone: Its antigen remains unidentified. Per-base qualities were not stored, and no clone one base away is much larger.

What the study reported, not specific to this receptor: Clinical and demographic metadata were provided uncurated, with the amount varying by source and participant.

Enrolling through a virtual design, the prospective study's participants ranged in age from roughly 18 to 100 years and lived across 24 United States geographic areas. Cohort assignment in the prospective study relied on participant-reported clinical history from a screening survey and a study questionnaire. Exposed participants had been in contact, within 2 weeks of entering the study, with a person who had a PCR-confirmed or clinician-diagnosed case of COVID-19. In the prospective study, whole blood, serum and a nasopharyngeal or oropharyngeal swab were collected from each participant by mobile phlebotomists. Participants in the prospective study had the option to provide additional blood draws and questionnaires over an approximately 2-month period. Before DNA extraction, blood samples from the prospective study were shipped at room temperature or frozen. V drops 0 bases and J drops 5 bases, leaving 10 bases in between. The CDR3, from cysteine to phenylalanine, totals 14 residues. The retained sequence is limited to the CDR3, 42 bases, with the frame set at the first base. The germline V gene yields SGHDN for CDR1 and FVKESK for CDR2.

TCRbeta CDR3 regions were amplified from genomic DNA using the immunoSEQ Assay, a bias-controlled multiplex PCR. Per the source publication's procedure: The number of nucleated cells in each sample was estimated by amplification of reference gene primers within the assay. Sequence reads were collapsed and filtered to measure the absolute abundance of every unique TCRbeta CDR3 rearrangement. For each sample, productive Simpson clonality was calculated as the square root of Simpson's diversity index across productive rearrangements. The immuneACCESS repertoire file appears here via TCRdb, limited to in-frame rearrangements. These files lack a portion of the clones; in checked studies, under half of the deficit traces to unresolved V genes, and the cause of the others is not known. V and J calls and clone size are copied from that table; D and trimming were computed from the DNA. The sample table shows hundreds of thousands of clones, and about four fifths are seen once. The ten largest clones represent 3% to 4% of the sample.

The sample consisted of PBMCs or T cells enriched from blood (not recorded which). The rearrangement combines TRBV14 with TRBJ1-1; the D gene is perhaps TRBD1, on 5 matching bases. This sequence was found in a woman between 40 and 50 years old who had been exposed to COVID-19. The CDR3 amino acid sequence is: CASSQEGRGTEAFF. The bases read TGTGCCAGCAGCCAAGAAGGACGGGGGACTGAAGCTTTCTTT.